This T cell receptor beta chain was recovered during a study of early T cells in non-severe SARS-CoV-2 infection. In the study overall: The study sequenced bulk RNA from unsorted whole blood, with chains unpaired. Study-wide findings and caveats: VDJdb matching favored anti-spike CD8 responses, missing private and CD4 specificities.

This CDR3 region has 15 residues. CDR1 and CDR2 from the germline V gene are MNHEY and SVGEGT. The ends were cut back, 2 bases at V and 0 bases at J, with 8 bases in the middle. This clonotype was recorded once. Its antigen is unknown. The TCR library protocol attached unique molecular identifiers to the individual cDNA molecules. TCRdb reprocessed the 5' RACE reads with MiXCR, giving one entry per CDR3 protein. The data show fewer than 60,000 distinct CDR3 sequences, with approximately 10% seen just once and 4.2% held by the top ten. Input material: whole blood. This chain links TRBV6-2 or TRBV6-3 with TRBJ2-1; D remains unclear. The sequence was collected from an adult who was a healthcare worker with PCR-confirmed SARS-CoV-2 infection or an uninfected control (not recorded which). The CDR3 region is CASSYPKGSYNEQFF. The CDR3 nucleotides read TGTGCCAGCAGTTACCCGAAGGGCTCCTACAATGAGCAGTTCTTC.